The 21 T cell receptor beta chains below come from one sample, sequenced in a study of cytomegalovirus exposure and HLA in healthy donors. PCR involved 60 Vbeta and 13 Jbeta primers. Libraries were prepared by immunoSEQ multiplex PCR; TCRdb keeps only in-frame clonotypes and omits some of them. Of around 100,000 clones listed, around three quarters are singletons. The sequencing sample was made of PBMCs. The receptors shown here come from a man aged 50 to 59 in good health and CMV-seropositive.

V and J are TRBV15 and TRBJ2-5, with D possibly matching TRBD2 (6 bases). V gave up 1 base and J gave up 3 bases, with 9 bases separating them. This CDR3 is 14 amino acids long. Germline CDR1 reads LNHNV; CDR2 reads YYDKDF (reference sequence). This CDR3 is CATSRGGEEETQYF. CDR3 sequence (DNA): TGTGCCACCAGCAGAGGGGGGGAAGAAGAGACCCAGTACTTC. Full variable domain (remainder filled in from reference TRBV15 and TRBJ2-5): DAMVIQNPRYQVTQFGKPVTLSCSQTLNHNVMYWYQQKSSQAPKLLFHYYDKDFNNEADTPDNFQSRRPNTSFCFLDIRSPGLGDTAMYLCATSRGGEEETQYFGPGTRLLVL.

CDR3 region: CASSIDWSTVNQPQHF. The CDR3 DNA reads as TGTGCCAGTAGTATAGATTGGAGTACGGTAAATCAGCCCCAGCATTTT. This sequence joins TRBV19 and TRBJ1-5; D is uncertain. The V end lost 0 bases, the J end lost 4 bases, and 13 bases lay between the germline ends. The V gene's germline CDR1 is LNHDA and CDR2 SQIVND (reference sequence). The CDR3 totals 16 residues.

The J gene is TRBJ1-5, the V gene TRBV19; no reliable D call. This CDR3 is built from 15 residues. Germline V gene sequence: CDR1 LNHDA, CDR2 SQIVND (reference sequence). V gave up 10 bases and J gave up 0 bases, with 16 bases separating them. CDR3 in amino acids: CATREAAISNQPQHF. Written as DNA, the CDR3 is TGTGCCACTCGAGAGGCAGCTATTAGCAATCAGCCCCAGCATTTT. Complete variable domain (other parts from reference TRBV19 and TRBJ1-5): DGGITQSPKYLFRKEGQNVTLSCEQNLNHDAMYWYRQDPGQGLRLIYYSQIVNDFQKGDIAEGYSVSREKKESFPLTVTSAQKNPTAFYLCATREAAISNQPQHFGDGTRLSIL.

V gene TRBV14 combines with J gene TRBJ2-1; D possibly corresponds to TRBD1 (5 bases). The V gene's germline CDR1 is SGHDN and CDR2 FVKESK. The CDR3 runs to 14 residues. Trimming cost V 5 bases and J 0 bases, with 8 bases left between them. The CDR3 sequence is CASSLTGSYNEQFF. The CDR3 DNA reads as TGTGCCAGCAGCTTAACAGGCTCCTACAATGAGCAGTTCTTC.

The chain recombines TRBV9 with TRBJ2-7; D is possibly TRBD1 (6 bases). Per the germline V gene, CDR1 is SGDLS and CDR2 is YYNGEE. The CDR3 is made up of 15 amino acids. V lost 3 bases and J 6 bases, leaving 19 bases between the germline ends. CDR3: CASSASGDHAFEQYF. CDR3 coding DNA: TGTGCCAGCAGCGCGTCAGGGGACCACGCCTTCGAGCAGTACTTC.

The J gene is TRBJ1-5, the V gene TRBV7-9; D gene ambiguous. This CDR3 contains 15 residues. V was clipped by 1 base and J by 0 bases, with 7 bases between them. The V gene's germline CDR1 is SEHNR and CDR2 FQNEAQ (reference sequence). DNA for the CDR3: TGTGCCAGCAGCTTAGGAGGGTATAGCAATCAGCCCCAGCATTTT. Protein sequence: CASSLGGYSNQPQHF.

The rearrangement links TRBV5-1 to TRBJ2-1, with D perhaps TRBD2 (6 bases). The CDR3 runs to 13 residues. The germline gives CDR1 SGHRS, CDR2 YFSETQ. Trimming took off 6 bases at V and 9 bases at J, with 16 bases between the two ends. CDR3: CASKEGPNTEQFF. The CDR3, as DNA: TGCGCCAGCAAGGAGGGACCCAACACTGAGCAGTTCTTC.

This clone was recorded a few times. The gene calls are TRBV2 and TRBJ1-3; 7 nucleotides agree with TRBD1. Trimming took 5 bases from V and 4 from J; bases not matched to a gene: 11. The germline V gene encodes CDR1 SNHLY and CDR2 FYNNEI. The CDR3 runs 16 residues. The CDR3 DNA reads TGTGCCAGCAGTCCTTCTCGAGTGACAGGGGGAAACACCATATATTTT. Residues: CASSPSRVTGGNTIYF. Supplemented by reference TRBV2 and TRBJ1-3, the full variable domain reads EPEVTQTPSHQVTQMGQEVILRCVPISNHLYFYWYRQILGQKVEFLVSFYNNEISEKSEIFDDQFSVERPDGSNFTLKIRSTKLEDSAMYFCASSPSRVTGGNTIYFGEGSWLTVV.

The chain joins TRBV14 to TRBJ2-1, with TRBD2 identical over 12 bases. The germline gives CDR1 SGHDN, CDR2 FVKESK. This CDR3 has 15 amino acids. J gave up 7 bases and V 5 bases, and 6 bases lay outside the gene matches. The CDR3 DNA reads TGTGCCAGCAGCAAACGGACTAGCGGGGCTAATGAGCAGTTCTTC. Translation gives CASSKRTSGANEQFF.

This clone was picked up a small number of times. The CDR3 region is CASGSQHNEQFF. As DNA, the CDR3 is TGTGCCAGCGGGTCACAGCACAATGAGCAGTTCTTC. This chain links TRBV5-6 with TRBJ2-1; D is uncertain. Germline CDR1 reads SGHDT; CDR2 reads YYEEEE. The CDR3 is 12 residues long. Deletions cut 7 bases from V and 5 bases from J, with 10 bases between.

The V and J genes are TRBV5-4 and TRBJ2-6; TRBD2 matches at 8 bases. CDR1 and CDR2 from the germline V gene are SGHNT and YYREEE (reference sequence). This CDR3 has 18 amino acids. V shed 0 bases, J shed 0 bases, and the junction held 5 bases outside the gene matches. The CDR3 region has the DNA TGTGCCAGCAGCTTGGTGTCCGGGGGGGACTCTGGGGCCAACGTCCTGACTTTC. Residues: CASSLVSGGDSGANVLTF.

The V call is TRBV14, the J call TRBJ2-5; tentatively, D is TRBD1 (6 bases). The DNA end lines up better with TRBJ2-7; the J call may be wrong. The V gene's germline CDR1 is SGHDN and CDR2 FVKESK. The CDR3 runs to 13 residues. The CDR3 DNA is TGTGCCAGCAGCCAAGAACCAGGGGACGAGCAGTACTTC. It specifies CASSQEPGDEQYF.

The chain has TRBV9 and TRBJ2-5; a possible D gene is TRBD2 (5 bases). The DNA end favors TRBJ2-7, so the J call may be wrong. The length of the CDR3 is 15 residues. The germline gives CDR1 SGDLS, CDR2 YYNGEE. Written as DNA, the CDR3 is TGTGCCAGCAGCGTAGCGGGAACTAACTCCTACGAGCAGTACTTC. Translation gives CASSVAGTNSYEQYF.

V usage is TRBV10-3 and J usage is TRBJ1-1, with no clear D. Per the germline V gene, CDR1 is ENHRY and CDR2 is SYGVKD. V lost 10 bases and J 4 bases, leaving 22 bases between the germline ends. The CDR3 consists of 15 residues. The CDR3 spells CATLKATAAGTEAFF. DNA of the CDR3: TGTGCCACCCTAAAAGCGACCGCGGCGGGCACTGAAGCTTTCTTT.

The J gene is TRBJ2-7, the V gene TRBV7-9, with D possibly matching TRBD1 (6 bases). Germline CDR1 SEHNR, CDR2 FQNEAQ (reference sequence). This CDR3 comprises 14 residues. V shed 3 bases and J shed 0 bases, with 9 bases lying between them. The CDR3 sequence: CASSFTDSSYEQYF. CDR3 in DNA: TGTGCCAGCAGCTTTACGGACAGCTCCTACGAGCAGTACTTC.

CDR3 sequence: CASSSGTSNYGYTF. The CDR3 bases are TGTGCCAGCAGTTCCGGGACTTCAAACTATGGCTACACCTTC. The V call is TRBV28, the J call TRBJ1-2, with D possibly TRBD1 on 5 matching bases. The V gene lost 4 bases and the J gene lost 2 bases, with 11 bases spanning the gap. The CDR3 spans 14 residues. Germline V gene data show CDR1 as MDHEN and CDR2 as SYDVKM.

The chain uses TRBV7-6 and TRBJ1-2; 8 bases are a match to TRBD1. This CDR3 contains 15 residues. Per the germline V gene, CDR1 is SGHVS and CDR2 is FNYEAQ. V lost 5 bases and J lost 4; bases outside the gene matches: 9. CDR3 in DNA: TGTGCCAGCAGCAAACCGGGACAGGACCTCTATGGCTACACCTTC. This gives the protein CASSKPGQDLYGYTF.

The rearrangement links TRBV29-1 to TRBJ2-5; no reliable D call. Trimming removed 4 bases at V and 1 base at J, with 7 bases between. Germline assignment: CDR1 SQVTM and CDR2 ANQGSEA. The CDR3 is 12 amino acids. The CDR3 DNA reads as TGCAGCGTTGCGACACTCCAAGAGACCCAGTACTTC. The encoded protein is CSVATLQETQYF.

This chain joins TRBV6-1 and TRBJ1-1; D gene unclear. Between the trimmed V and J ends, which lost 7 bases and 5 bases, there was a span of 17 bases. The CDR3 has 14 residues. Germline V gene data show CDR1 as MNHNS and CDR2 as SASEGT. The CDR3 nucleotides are TGTGCCAGCACCTACTGGGAGAAGGGAACTGAAGCTTTCTTT. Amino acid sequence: CASTYWEKGTEAFF.

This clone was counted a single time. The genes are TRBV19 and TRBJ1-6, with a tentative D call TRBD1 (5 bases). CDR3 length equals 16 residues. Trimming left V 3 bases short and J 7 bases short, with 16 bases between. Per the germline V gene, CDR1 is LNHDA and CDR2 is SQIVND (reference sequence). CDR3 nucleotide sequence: TGTGCCAGTAGTATTTTCGTCGGGCAGGGAAATTCACCCCTCCACTTT. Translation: CASSIFVGQGNSPLHF.

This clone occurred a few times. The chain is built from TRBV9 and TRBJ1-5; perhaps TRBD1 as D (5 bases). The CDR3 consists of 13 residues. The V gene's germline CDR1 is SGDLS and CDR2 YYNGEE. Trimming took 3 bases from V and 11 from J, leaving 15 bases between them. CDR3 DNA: TGTGCCAGCAGCGCGCCTCCAGACAGTACCCAGCATTTT. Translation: CASSAPPDSTQHF. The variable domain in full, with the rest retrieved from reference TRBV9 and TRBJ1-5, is DSGVTQTPKHLITATGQRVTLRCSPRSGDLSVYWYQQSLDQGLQFLIQYYNGEERAKGNILERFSAQQFPDLHSELNLSSLELGDSALYFCASSAPPDSTQHFGDGTRLSIL.